What follows are 6 T cell receptor beta chains derived from one specimen sequenced in a study of follicular helper T cells after annual influenza vaccination. The data were produced by immunoSEQ multiplex PCR, yet TCRdb's version contains in-frame clones alone and is incomplete. The data contain approximately 6,200 clones, roughly 85% of them singletons. As to time point: 2015-2016 season, pre-vaccination. This specimen was CXCR5+ CD38- circulating T follicular helper cells from blood, taken on the day of influenza vaccination. Documented subset: circulating Tfh, non-naive CD4+CXCR5+PD-1+ (ICOS+CD38+ or ICOS-CD38-). Every receptor here comes from an adult who received the influenza vaccine.

V and J are TRBV5-4 and TRBJ1-1, with D possibly TRBD1 on 6 matching bases. V was pared by 0 bases and J by 2 bases, with 11 bases between. There are 15 residues in the CDR3. Per the germline V gene, CDR1 is SGHNT and CDR2 is YYREEE (reference sequence). The CDR3 region has the DNA TGTGCCAGCAGCTTGGTCCAGACAGGAAACACTGAAGCTTTCTTT. Protein product: CASSLVQTGNTEAFF.

The chain carries TRBV2 and TRBJ1-1, with D perhaps matching TRBD1 (6 bases). This CDR3 spans 14 amino acids. Per germline, CDR1 SNHLY and CDR2 FYNNEI. V was cut by 5 bases and J by 4 bases, with 14 bases left in between. As DNA, the CDR3 is TGTGCCAGCAGTAGTCAGGGGCTTCTCACTGAAGCTTTCTTT. It encodes CASSSQGLLTEAFF. Variable domain in full (rest from reference TRBV2 and TRBJ1-1): EPEVTQTPSHQVTQMGQEVILRCVPISNHLYFYWYRQILGQKVEFLVSFYNNEISEKSEIFDDQFSVERPDGSNFTLKIRSTKLEDSAMYFCASSSQGLLTEAFFGQGTRLTVV.

This chain uses TRBV7-9 with TRBJ1-1; 7 bases line up with TRBD1. The CDR3 is 17 amino acids. Germline V gene data show CDR1 as SEHNR and CDR2 as FQNEAQ (reference sequence). Trimming at V came to 5 bases and at J to 10 bases, leaving 22 bases not matched to a gene. The CDR3: CASSLPFSRPGGRGAFF. DNA of the CDR3: TGTGCCAGCAGCCTCCCCTTCAGCCGGCCAGGGGGAAGGGGAGCTTTCTTT.

This chain links TRBV7-3 with TRBJ2-7, with D unresolved. Germline assignment: CDR1 SGHTA and CDR2 FQGTGA. This CDR3 is built from 13 residues. The ends were cut back, 2 bases at V and 0 bases at J, with 5 bases in the middle. For the CDR3, the DNA is TGTGCCAGCAGCTTAGAGAGCTCCTACGAGCAGTACTTC. This gives the protein CASSLESSYEQYF.

In this sample, this clone turned up once. This sequence joins TRBV30 and TRBJ2-2; D call uncertain. Trimming pared 3 bases from V and 1 base from J, leaving 9 bases between. Germline V gene lookup returns CDR1 GTSNPN and CDR2 SVGIG (reference sequence). CDR3 length: 14 residues. The CDR3 DNA sequence: TGTGCCTGGAGGAAAGGCCAGAACACCGGGGAGCTGTTTTTT. This encodes CAWRKGQNTGELFF.

This clone has a handful of counts. CDR3 sequence (DNA): TGTGCCAGCAGTGAGACAGGCCTAAACTATGGCTACACCTTC. Translated: CASSETGLNYGYTF. The chain uses TRBV2 and TRBJ1-2, with a possible D match to TRBD1 (6 bases). V was trimmed by 3 bases and J by 2 bases, leaving 10 bases between them. The CDR3 runs 14 residues. The germline V gene has CDR1 SNHLY and CDR2 FYNNEI.